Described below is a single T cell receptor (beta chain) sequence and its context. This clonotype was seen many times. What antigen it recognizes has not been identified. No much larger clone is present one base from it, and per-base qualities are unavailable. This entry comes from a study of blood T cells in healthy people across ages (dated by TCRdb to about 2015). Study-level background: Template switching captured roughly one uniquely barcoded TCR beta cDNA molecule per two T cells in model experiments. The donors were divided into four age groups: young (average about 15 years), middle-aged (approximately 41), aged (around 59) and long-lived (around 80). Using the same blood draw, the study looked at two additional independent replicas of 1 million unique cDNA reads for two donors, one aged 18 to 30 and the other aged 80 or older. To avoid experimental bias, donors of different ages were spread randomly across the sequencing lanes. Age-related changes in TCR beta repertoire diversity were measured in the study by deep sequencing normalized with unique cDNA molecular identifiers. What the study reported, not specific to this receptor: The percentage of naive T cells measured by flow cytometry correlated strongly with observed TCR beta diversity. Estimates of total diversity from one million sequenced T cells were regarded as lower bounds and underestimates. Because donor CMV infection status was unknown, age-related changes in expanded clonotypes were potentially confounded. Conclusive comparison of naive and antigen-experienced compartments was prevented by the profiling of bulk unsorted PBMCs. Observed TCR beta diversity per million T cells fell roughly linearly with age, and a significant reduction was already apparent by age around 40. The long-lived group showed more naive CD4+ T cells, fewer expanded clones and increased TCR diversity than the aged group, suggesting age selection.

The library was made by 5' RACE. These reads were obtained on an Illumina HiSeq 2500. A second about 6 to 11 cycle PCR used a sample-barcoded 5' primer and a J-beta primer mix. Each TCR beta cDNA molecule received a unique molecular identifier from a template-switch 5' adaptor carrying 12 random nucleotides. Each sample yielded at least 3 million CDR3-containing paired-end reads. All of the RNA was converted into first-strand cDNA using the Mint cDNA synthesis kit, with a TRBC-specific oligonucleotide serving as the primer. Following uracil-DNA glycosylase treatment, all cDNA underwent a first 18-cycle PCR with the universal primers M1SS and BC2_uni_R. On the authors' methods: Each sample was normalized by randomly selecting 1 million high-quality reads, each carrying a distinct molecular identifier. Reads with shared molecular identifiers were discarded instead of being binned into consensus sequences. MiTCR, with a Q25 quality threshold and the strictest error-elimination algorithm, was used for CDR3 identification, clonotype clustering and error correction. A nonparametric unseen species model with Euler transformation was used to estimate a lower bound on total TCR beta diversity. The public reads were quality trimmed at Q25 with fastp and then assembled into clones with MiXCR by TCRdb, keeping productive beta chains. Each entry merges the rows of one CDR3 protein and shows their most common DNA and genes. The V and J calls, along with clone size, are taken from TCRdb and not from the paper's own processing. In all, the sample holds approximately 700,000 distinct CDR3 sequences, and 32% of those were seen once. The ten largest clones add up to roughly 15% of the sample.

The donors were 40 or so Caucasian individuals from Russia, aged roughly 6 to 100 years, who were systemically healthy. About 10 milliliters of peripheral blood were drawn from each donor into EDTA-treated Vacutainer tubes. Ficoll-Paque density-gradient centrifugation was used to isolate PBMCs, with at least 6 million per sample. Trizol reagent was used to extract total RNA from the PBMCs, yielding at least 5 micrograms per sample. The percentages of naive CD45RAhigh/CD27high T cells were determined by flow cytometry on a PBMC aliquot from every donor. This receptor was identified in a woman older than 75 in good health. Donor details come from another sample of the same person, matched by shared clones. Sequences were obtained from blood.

The DNA reads TGCAGCGTTGTGGTGGTAGGGGGCAGCTATGGCTACACCTTC. Its translation is CSVVVVGGSYGYTF. The sequence joins TRBV29-1 to TRBJ1-2, and TRBD1 aligns with 7 junction nucleotides. The germline V gene gives CDR1 as SQVTM and CDR2 as ANQGSEA. The germline V and J ends show losses of 4 bases and 4 bases respectively, and no gene match explains 9 bases of the junction. Counted from cysteine to phenylalanine, this CDR3 has 14 amino acids. Here the CDR3 DNA is all that survives: 42 bases in frame from base 1.